The clone carrying this T cell receptor beta chain was seen ten or more times. MiXCR, applied by TCRdb to the 5' RACE reads, yields one record per CDR3 protein. The repertoire has about 110,000 distinct CDR3 sequences, around 10% of them found once; the top ten carry 3.1%. This specimen comes from a study of early T cells in non-severe SARS-CoV-2 infection. Study details: Chains were unpaired, as sequencing was done on bulk RNA from unsorted whole blood.

The sequence was obtained from an adult who was a healthcare worker with PCR-confirmed SARS-CoV-2 infection or an uninfected control (not recorded which). Sequences were obtained from whole blood.

CDR3 sequence (DNA): TGCAGCGTTGACGCTCGGGGGGGCGACACCGGGGAGCTGTTTTTT. Encoded protein: CSVDARGGDTGELFF. The V gene is TRBV29-1, the J gene TRBJ2-2, with TRBD2 identical over 8 bases. CDR3 length: 15 residues. The J segment lost 3 bases and the V segment lost 3 bases, leaving 6 bases of the junction unmatched. Germline lookup yields CDR1 SQVTM and CDR2 ANQGSEA.